The entry below describes one TCR beta chain. Its specificity is unknown. It may be a read error: a sequence one base away is much more abundant. The sample is drawn from a study of blood T cells in healthy people across ages. Per the germline V gene, CDR1 is LGHDT and CDR2 is YNNKEL (reference sequence). The CDR3 length is 13 residues. Study-level results: Naive CD4+ cells and diversity were both higher in long-lived donors than in aged donors.

Isolation of PBMCs gave at least 6.5 million cells per sample. Alongside a J-beta primer mix, a sample-barcoded 5' primer served in a second PCR lasting about 6 to 12 cycles. TCRdb reanalysed the 5' RACE reads using MiXCR and keeps one entry per CDR3 protein. The data contain about 1,500,000 distinct CDR3 sequences, 28% of them singletons. The chain recombines TRBV3-1 with TRBJ2-1; unclear D gene. Sequenced: blood. The receptor was isolated from a woman aged 25 to 45 in good health. The CDR3 loop is CASGQVLENEQFF. CDR3 nucleotides: TGTGCCAGCGGCCAAGTATTGGAGAATGAGCAGTTCTTC.